The entry below gives a single T cell receptor (beta chain) sequence along with its context. These data originate in a study of blood T cell repertoires in COVID-19. In the study overall: The United States, Italy and Spain were the sources of the acute and convalescent COVID-19 samples.

From germline, CDR1 is MDHEN and CDR2 SYDVKM. The V end lost 10 bases, the J end lost 15 bases, and 22 bases lay between the germline ends. The CDR3 runs 13 residues. This table comes from immunoSEQ multiplex PCR, and its TCRdb copy is limited to in-frame clones, with some not included. The sample includes 280,000 or so clones, around 85% of them seen just once. The study recruited people aged about 18 to 89 years across roughly 25 US areas. Recovered Cohort 3 donors showed two negative PCRs, clearance, or symptom resolution. The chain is built from TRBV28 and TRBJ1-6; D is unclear. The sequence was collected from a woman aged 40 to 50 who had recovered from COVID-19. The sequencing sample was made of PBMCs or T cells enriched from blood (not recorded which). The CDR3 DNA sequence: TGTGCCATCTCCTCACGACTTCGGGGTGGCCTCCACTTT. This translates into CAISSRLRGGLHF.